These 10 T cell receptor beta chains were sequenced from one sample in a study of blood T cell repertoires in COVID-19. Clones were sequenced by immunoSEQ multiplex PCR, and TCRdb holds only the in-frame ones, with some missing. This table has about 49,000 clones, 80% to 90% appearing once. Sequencing was carried out using peripheral blood. These receptors all stem from a human donor in a cohort sampled during active COVID-19.

This chain uses TRBV2 with TRBJ2-1; 13 bases match TRBD2. This CDR3 comprises 16 residues. V lost 7 bases and J lost 8; bases outside the gene matches: 11. From germline, CDR1 is SNHLY and CDR2 FYNNEI. The CDR3 protein is CASINGLAGAVDEQFF. The CDR3 DNA sequence: TGTGCCAGCATTAATGGACTAGCGGGAGCAGTCGATGAGCAGTTCTTC. Drawing the rest from reference TRBV2 and TRBJ2-1, the complete variable domain is EPEVTQTPSHQVTQMGQEVILRCVPISNHLYFYWYRQILGQKVEFLVSFYNNEISEKSEIFDDQFSVERPDGSNFTLKIRSTKLEDSAMYFCASINGLAGAVDEQFFGPGTRLTVL.

This clone has just one count. The rearrangement links TRBV28 to TRBJ2-1, with TRBD1 matching 8 bases. This CDR3 spans 16 amino acids. The junction had 11 bases not matched to a gene; V was cut back by 6 bases and J by 4 bases. The germline gives CDR1 MDHEN, CDR2 SYDVKM. In nucleotides, the CDR3 is TGTGCCAGCAGAAGGGACAGGACTGTTCCGTACAATGAGCAGTTCTTC. It encodes CASRRDRTVPYNEQFF. The variable domain in full, with the rest retrieved from reference TRBV28 and TRBJ2-1, is DVKVTQSSRYLVKRTGEKVFLECVQDMDHENMFWYRQDPGLGLRLIYFSYDVKMKEKGDIPEGYSVSREKKERFSLILESASTNQTSMYLCASRRDRTVPYNEQFFGPGTRLTVL.

The chain recombines TRBV11-2 with TRBJ2-2; a weak D match, TRBD1 (5 bases). The germline V gene encodes CDR1 SGHAT and CDR2 FQNNGV. This CDR3 is 15 amino acids long. V lost 2 bases and J lost 5, with 12 bases in between. CDR3 sequence (DNA): TGTGCCAGCAGCTTACAGGGTTATGGAACCGGGGAGCTGTTTTTT. Its translation is CASSLQGYGTGELFF.

V and J are TRBV29-1 and TRBJ2-1; no firm D call. Germline V lookup: CDR1 SQVTM, CDR2 ANQGSEA. The V gene lost 8 bases and the J gene lost 9 bases, with 5 bases spanning the gap. This CDR3 is 8 amino acids long. This CDR3 is CSTREQFF. CDR3 in DNA: TGCAGCACTCGTGAGCAGTTCTTC.

The rearrangement uses TRBV6-2 or TRBV6-3 and TRBJ2-1; 9 positions agree with TRBD2. Germline CDR1 reads MNHEY; CDR2 reads SVGEGT. The ends lost 2 bases at V and 7 bases at J; junction bases unmatched: 18. The CDR3 covers 19 residues. CDR3: CASSYRSLLAGTLGNEQFF. DNA of the CDR3: TGTGCCAGCAGTTACAGGTCTTTGCTAGCGGGAACTTTAGGGAATGAGCAGTTCTTC.

The chain has TRBV19 and TRBJ1-1; D call uncertain. The CDR3 sequence is 16 residues long. Germline values: CDR1 LNHDA, CDR2 SQIVND (reference sequence). V lost 2 bases and J 0 bases, leaving 13 bases between the germline ends. In DNA form, the CDR3 reads TGTGCCAGTAGTATACGGACGGAGGTTATGAACACTGAAGCTTTCTTT. This sequence encodes CASSIRTEVMNTEAFF.

The V and J genes are TRBV5-6 and TRBJ2-2, with TRBD2 matching over 8 bases. The J segment lost 6 bases and the V segment lost 4 bases, leaving 5 bases of the junction unmatched. CDR1 and CDR2 (germline): SGHDT, YYEEEE. The CDR3 runs to 14 residues. This CDR3 reads CASSITGGAGELFF. The CDR3 region has the DNA TGTGCCAGCAGCATCACGGGGGGGGCCGGGGAGCTGTTTTTT.

The J gene is TRBJ2-1, the V gene TRBV14; D is unclear. CDR3 length equals 13 residues. CDR1 and CDR2 (germline): SGHDN, FVKESK. The V gene lost 4 bases and the J gene lost 7 bases, with 11 bases spanning the gap. CDR3 in DNA: TGTGCCAGCAGCCGTCTCGCACTAAATGAGCAGTTCTTC. Protein: CASSRLALNEQFF.

The chain employs TRBV5-1 and TRBJ2-3; D is unresolved. Trimming took 3 bases from V and 0 from J, leaving 11 bases between them. The CDR3 is made up of 15 amino acids. Germline CDR1 and CDR2: SGHRS and YFSETQ. This CDR3 is CASSSTFGSTDTQYF. The CDR3 coding sequence is TGCGCCAGCAGCTCCACCTTCGGGAGCACAGATACGCAGTATTTT. Complete variable domain (other parts from reference TRBV5-1 and TRBJ2-3): KAGVTQTPRYLIKTRGQQVTLSCSPISGHRSVSWYQQTPGQGLQFLFEYFSETQRNKGNFPGRFSGRQFSNSRSEMNVSTLELGDSALYLCASSSTFGSTDTQYFGPGTRLTVL.

J is TRBJ2-7 and V is TRBV7-2; 16 bases agree with TRBD2. The CDR3 length is 19 residues. From germline, CDR1 is SGHTA and CDR2 FQGNSA. Trimming removed 0 bases from V and 6 bases from J; junction bases left unmatched: 11. CDR3 loop: CASSLAGGLAGGPPSEQYF. The CDR3 coding sequence is TGTGCCAGCAGCTTAGCGGGGGGACTAGCGGGAGGGCCCCCCAGCGAGCAGTACTTC.